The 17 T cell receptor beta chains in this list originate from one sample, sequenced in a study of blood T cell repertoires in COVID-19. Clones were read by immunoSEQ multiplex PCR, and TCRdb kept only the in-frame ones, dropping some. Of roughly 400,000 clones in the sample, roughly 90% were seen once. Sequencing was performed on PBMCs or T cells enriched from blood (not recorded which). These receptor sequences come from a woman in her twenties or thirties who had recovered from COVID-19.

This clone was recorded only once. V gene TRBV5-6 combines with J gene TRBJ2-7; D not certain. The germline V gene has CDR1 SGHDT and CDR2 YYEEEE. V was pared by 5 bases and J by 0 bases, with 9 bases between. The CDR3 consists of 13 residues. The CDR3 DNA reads TGTGCCAGCAGACGCCGGAGCTCCTACGAGCAGTACTTC. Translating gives CASRRRSSYEQYF.

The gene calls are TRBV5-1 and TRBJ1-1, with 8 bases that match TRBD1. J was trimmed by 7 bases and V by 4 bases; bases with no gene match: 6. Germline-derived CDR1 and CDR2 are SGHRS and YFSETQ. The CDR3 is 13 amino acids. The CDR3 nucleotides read TGCGCCAGCAGCCCGACAGGGGACGTTGAAGCTTTCTTT. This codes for CASSPTGDVEAFF.

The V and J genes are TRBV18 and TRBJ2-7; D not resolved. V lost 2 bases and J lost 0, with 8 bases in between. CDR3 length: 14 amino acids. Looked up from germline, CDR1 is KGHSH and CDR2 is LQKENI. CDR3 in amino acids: CASSPVANSYEQYF. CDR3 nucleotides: TGTGCCAGCTCACCAGTGGCAAACTCCTACGAGCAGTACTTC.

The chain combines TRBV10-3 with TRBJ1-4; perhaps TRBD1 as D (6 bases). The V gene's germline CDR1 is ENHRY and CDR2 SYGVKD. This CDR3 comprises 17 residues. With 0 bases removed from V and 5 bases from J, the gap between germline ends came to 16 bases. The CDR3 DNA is TGTGCCATCAGTGAGTCGGCCCCAGGGGTCCTCAATGAAAAACTGTTTTTT. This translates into CAISESAPGVLNEKLFF.

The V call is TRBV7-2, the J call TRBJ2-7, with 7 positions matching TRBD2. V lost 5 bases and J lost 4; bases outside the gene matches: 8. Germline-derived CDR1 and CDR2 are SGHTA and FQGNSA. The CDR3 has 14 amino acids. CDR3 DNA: TGTGCCAGCAGCCCTCAGCGGGAATGGTACGAGCAGTACTTC. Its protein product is CASSPQREWYEQYF. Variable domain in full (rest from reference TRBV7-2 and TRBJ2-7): GAGVSQSPSNKVTEKGKDVELRCDPISGHTALYWYRQSLGQGLEFLIYFQGNSAPDKSGLPSDRFSAERTGGSVSTLTIQRTQQEDSAVYLCASSPQREWYEQYFGPGTRLTVT.

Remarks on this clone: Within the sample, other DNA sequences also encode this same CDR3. The chain's CDR3 is CASSLAGSYEQYF. The CDR3 nucleotides read TGCGCCAGCAGCTTGGCCGGCTCCTACGAGCAGTACTTC. The chain recombines TRBV5-1 with TRBJ2-7, with D unclear. This CDR3 contains 13 residues. V was cut by 0 bases and J by 0 bases, with 4 bases left in between. The germline V gene encodes CDR1 SGHRS and CDR2 YFSETQ.

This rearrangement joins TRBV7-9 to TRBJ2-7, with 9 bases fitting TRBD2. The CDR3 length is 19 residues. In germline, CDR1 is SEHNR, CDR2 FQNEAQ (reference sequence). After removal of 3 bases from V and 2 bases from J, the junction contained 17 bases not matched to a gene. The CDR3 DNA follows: TGTGCCAGCAGCTTCAGTGAGCGGGAGGCCGAAATCCCGCCCTACGAGCAGTACTTC. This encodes CASSFSEREAEIPPYEQYF.

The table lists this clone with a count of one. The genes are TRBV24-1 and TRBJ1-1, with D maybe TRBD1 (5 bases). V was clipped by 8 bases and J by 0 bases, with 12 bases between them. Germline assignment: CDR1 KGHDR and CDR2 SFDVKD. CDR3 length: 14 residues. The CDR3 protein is CATNETALNTEAFF. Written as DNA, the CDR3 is TGTGCCACCAATGAGACAGCGTTGAACACTGAAGCTTTCTTT.

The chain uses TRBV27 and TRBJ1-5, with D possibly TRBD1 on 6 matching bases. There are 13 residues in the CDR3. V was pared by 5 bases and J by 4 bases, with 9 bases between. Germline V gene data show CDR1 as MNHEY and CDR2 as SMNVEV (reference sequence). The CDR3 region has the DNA TGTGCCAGCAGTGGACAGCGAAATCAGCCCCAGCATTTT. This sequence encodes CASSGQRNQPQHF.

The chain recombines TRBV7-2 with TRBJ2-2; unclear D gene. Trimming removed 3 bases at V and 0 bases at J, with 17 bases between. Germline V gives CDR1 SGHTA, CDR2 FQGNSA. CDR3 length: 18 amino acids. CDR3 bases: TGTGCCAGCAGCTTGTTGGCCCCCAGCGCCGCGAACACCGGGGAGCTGTTTTTT. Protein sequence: CASSLLAPSAANTGELFF.

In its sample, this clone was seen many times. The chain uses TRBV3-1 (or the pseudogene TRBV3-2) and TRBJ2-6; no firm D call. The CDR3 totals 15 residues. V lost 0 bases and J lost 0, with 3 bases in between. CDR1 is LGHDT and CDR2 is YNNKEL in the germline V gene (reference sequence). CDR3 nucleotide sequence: TGTGCCAGCAGCCAAGATAACTCTGGGGCCAACGTCCTGACTTTC. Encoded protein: CASSQDNSGANVLTF.

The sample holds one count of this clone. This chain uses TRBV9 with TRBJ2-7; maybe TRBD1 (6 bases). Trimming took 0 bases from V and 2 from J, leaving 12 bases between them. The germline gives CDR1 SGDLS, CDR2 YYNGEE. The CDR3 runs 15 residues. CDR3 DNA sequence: TGTGCCAGCAGCGTAGGCACAGGGTTGCCCTACGAGCAGTACTTC. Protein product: CASSVGTGLPYEQYF.

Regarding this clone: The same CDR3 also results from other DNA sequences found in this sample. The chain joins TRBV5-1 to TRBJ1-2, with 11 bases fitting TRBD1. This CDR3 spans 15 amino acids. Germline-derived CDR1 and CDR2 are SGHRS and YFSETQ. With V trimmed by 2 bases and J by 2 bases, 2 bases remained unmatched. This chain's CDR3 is CASSLGTGGNYGYTF. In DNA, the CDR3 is TGCGCCAGCAGCTTAGGGACAGGGGGAAACTATGGCTACACCTTC.

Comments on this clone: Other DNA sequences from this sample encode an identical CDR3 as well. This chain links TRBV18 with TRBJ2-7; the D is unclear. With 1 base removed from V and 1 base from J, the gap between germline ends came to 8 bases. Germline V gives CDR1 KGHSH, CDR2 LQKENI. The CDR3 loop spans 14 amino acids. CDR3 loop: CASSPRQDSYEQYF. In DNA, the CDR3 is TGTGCCAGCTCACCACGTCAGGATTCCTACGAGCAGTACTTC.

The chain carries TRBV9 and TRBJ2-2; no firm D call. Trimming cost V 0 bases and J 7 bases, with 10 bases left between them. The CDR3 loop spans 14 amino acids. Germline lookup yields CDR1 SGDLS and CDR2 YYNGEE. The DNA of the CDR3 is TGTGCCAGCAGCGTAGTAGATACGATCGGGGAGCTGTTTTTT. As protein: CASSVVDTIGELFF.

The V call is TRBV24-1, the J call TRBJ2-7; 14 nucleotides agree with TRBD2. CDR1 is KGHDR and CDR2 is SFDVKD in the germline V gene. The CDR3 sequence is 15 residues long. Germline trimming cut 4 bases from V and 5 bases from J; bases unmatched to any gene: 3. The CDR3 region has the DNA TGTGCCACCAGTGAAACGGGACTAGCGGGAGACGAGCAGTACTTC. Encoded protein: CATSETGLAGDEQYF.

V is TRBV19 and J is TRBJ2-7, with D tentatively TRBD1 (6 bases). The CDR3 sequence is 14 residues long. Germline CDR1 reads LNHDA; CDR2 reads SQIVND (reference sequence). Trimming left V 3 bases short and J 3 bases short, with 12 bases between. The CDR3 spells CASSIGQLFYEQYF. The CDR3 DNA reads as TGTGCCAGTAGTATCGGACAGTTATTCTACGAGCAGTACTTC.